This TCR beta chain was identified during a study of T cell changes during pregnancy in multiple sclerosis. TCRdb keeps only in-frame clones here, not all; method: immunoSEQ multiplex PCR. The sample shows nearly 40,000 clones, just over 90% of them seen only once. This clone was seen only once. This CDR3 is built from 16 residues. V was cut by 2 bases and J by 1 base, with 11 bases left in between. Germline CDR1 is MNHNS and CDR2 is SASEGT. The receptor was derived from a female donor with multiple sclerosis, enrolled in a pregnancy study. The chain is built from TRBV6-1 and TRBJ2-2, with no clear D. The sample in question was CD4+ T cells from peripheral blood mononuclear cells, obtained in the third trimester of pregnancy. CDR3 coding DNA: TGTGCCAGCAGTGAACTCTGGCAGGAGAACACCGGGGAGCTGTTTTTT. Amino acid sequence: CASSELWQENTGELFF.